The clone carrying this T cell receptor beta chain has just a few counts. Its antigen remains unknown. Vbeta (60) and Jbeta (13) primers were used in the PCR. Profiled with immunoSEQ multiplex PCR; TCRdb holds only in-frame clones, not every one. The sample records some 120,000 clones, 65% to 80% being singletons. The CDR3 has 14 amino acids. Germline loops: CDR1 SGHRS, CDR2 YFSETQ. V shed 3 bases, J shed 5 bases, and the junction held 5 bases outside the gene matches. This entry comes from a study of cytomegalovirus exposure and HLA in healthy donors. General study points: Researchers catalogued 160 or so TCR beta chains as cytomegalovirus-associated. An analysis was carried out at a later point. It showed that HLA-associated TCR beta chains were more clonally expanded than equally common non-associated chains. With DRB1 most and HLA-C fewest, TCR association rates differed between HLA loci in a later analysis.

This rearrangement joins TRBV5-1 to TRBJ2-7, with TRBD1 matching 10 bases. The receptor comes from a human donor in good health. The sequenced material came from PBMCs. CDR3 coding DNA: TGCGCCAGCAGCTCGGGACAGGGGAACGACGAGCAGTACTTC. Translation gives CASSSGQGNDEQYF.